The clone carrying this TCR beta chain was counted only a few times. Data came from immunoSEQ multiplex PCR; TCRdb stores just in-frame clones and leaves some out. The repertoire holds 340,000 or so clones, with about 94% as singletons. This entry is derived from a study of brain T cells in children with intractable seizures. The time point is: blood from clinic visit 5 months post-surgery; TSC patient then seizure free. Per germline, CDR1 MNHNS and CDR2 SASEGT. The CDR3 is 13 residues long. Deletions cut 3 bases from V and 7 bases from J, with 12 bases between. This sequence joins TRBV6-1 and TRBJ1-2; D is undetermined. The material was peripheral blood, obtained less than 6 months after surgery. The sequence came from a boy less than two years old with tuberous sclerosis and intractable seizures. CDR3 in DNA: TGTGCCAGCAGTGACGCCCTTGGGCGTGGCTACACCTTC. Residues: CASSDALGRGYTF.